The 15 T cell receptor beta chains in this list originate from one sample, sequenced in a study of T cells after yellow fever vaccination. MiXCR was run by TCRdb on the 5' RACE reads, yielding one entry per CDR3 protein. Here the sample spans under 550,000 distinct CDR3 sequences, around a fifth being singletons. The source material was PBMCs, sampled roughly 20 days after the first yellow fever vaccination. These receptors originate from a man younger than 35 who received the YFV17D yellow fever vaccine.

This clonotype has at least ten counts. The chain couples TRBV5-1 to TRBJ2-7; no reliable D call. The CDR3 extends over 14 amino acids. Trimming removed 4 bases at V and 1 base at J, with 12 bases between. In germline, CDR1 is SGHRS, CDR2 YFSETQ. CDR3 DNA: TGCGCCAGCAGCCTCCAGGACGGATCCTACGAGCAGTACTTC. Residues: CASSLQDGSYEQYF.

This clonotype was counted only a few times. The chain joins TRBV29-1 to TRBJ2-5, with D perhaps being TRBD1 or TRBD2 (6 bases each). Deletions cut 6 bases from V and 4 bases from J, with 21 bases between. Germline-derived CDR1 and CDR2 are SQVTM and ANQGSEA. CDR3 length equals 15 residues. DNA of the CDR3: TGCAGCGTCCGTCCGAGGGGGGCGCGAGGAGAGACCCAGTACTTC. Protein sequence: CSVRPRGARGETQYF.

This clonotype was found a few times. This rearrangement joins TRBV6-2 or TRBV6-3 to TRBJ1-5; D remains unclear. V lost 6 bases to trimming and J lost 4 bases, with 16 bases between them. Germline loops: CDR1 MNHEY, CDR2 SVGEGT. There are 15 residues in the CDR3. The DNA of the CDR3 is TGTGCCAGCAGCCGGGCCCAGACGGGAAATCAGCCCCAGCATTTT. It codes for CASSRAQTGNQPQHF.

The chain employs TRBV7-9 and TRBJ2-3; D gene unclear. With 5 bases removed from V and 4 bases from J, the gap between germline ends came to 19 bases. CDR3 length equals 16 residues. Germline CDR1 and CDR2: SEHNR and FQNEAQ (reference sequence). The DNA for the CDR3 is TGTGCCAGCAGCCCGGCGCAGTCGGTATCCGCAGATACGCAGTATTTT. Amino acid sequence: CASSPAQSVSADTQYF. Drawing the rest from reference TRBV7-9 and TRBJ2-3, the complete variable domain is DTGVSQNPRHKITKRGQNVTFRCDPISEHNRLYWYRQTLGQGPEFLTYFQNEAQLEKSRLLSDRFSAERPKGSFSTLEIQRTEQGDSAMYLCASSPAQSVSADTQYFGPGTRLTVL.

V usage is TRBV6-2 or TRBV6-3 and J usage is TRBJ2-7; D uncertain. The germline CDR1 and CDR2 sequences are MNHEY and SVGEGT. CDR3 length: 15 residues. The V gene lost 6 bases and the J gene lost 3 bases, with 18 bases spanning the gap. The CDR3 is CASRDPLRNFYEQYF. Here the CDR3 DNA reads TGTGCCAGCAGGGATCCTCTCAGGAACTTCTACGAGCAGTACTTC.

This clonotype has a handful of counts. CDR3 coding DNA: TGTGCCAGCAGTACTCGAGGGGACCTAGCCAAAAACATTCAGTACTTC. Its protein product is CASSTRGDLAKNIQYF. The chain couples TRBV6-2 or TRBV6-3 to TRBJ2-4, with D possibly being TRBD1 or TRBD2 (5 bases each). Germline values: CDR1 MNHEY, CDR2 SVGEGT. CDR3 length: 16 amino acids. Deletions cut 5 bases from V and 0 bases from J, with 14 bases between.

This chain uses TRBV19 with TRBJ2-1; 8 nucleotides align to TRBD2. Germline lookup yields CDR1 LNHDA and CDR2 SQIVND (reference sequence). Trimming took 7 bases from V and 7 from J; bases not matched to a gene: 12. The CDR3 runs 15 residues. CDR3 in amino acids: CASTSGRGETNEQFF. The CDR3 DNA sequence: TGTGCCAGTACCAGTGGGCGGGGGGAAACAAATGAGCAGTTCTTC.

This chain uses TRBV7-2 with TRBJ2-1, with D perhaps TRBD1 (7 bases). Per the germline V gene, CDR1 is SGHTA and CDR2 is FQGNSA. This CDR3 spans 15 amino acids. V was shortened by 3 bases and J by 7 bases, with 16 bases between the two germline ends. CDR3 nucleotides: TGTGCCAGCAGCTTTGTGGAGGGGGCGAAGAATGAGCAGTTCTTC. Translated, it gives CASSFVEGAKNEQFF.

This clonotype was found many times. For the CDR3, the DNA is TGTGCCAGCAGCTGGGGAGCCGGGGAGCTGTTTTTT. The encoded protein is CASSWGAGELFF. The J gene is TRBJ2-2, the V gene TRBV28; maybe TRBD2 (5 bases). The CDR3 runs 12 residues. The germline gives CDR1 MDHEN, CDR2 SYDVKM. V dropped 6 bases and J dropped 6 bases, with 8 bases sitting between them.

V is TRBV7-9 and J is TRBJ1-6, with 9 bases lining up with TRBD1. The trim removed 6 bases at V and 10 bases at J, leaving 7 bases unmatched. The CDR3 contains 14 residues. Germline V lookup: CDR1 SEHNR, CDR2 FQNEAQ (reference sequence). The CDR3 spells CASRPDRGESPLHF. DNA of the CDR3: TGTGCCAGCAGGCCTGACAGGGGGGAGTCACCCCTCCACTTT. Full variable domain (remainder filled in from reference TRBV7-9 and TRBJ1-6): DTGVSQNPRHKITKRGQNVTFRCDPISEHNRLYWYRQTLGQGPEFLTYFQNEAQLEKSRLLSDRFSAERPKGSFSTLEIQRTEQGDSAMYLCASRPDRGESPLHFGNGTRLTVT.

The chain links TRBV7-9 to TRBJ1-1; D is possibly TRBD1 (6 bases). The CDR3 runs to 14 residues. Germline loops: CDR1 SEHNR, CDR2 FQNEAQ (reference sequence). V lost 5 bases to trimming and J lost 4 bases, with 14 bases between them. As DNA, the CDR3 is TGTGCCAGCAGCCAAGGGGGGGGCAGCACTGAAGCTTTCTTT. It is translated as CASSQGGGSTEAFF.

The chain combines TRBV7-2 with TRBJ1-1; 10 nucleotides agree with TRBD1. The germline CDR1 and CDR2 sequences are SGHTA and FQGNSA. V gave up 5 bases and J gave up 5 bases; unmatched junction bases: 2. The CDR3 consists of 13 residues. The CDR3 spells CASSEGQGTEAFF. CDR3 nucleotides: TGTGCCAGCAGCGAGGGACAGGGGACTGAAGCTTTCTTT.

This clonotype has a single count. This chain uses TRBV20-1 with TRBJ2-3; TRBD2 aligns across 8 bases. The germline gives CDR1 DFQATT, CDR2 SNEGSKA (reference sequence). J was trimmed by 2 bases and V by 8 bases; bases with no gene match: 6. The CDR3 spans 13 residues. CDR3 coding DNA: TGCAGTACAAAAGCGGGGGCCACAGATACGCAGTATTTT. Translation: CSTKAGATDTQYF.

This clonotype has just one count. This chain links TRBV6-5 with TRBJ2-3, with TRBD1 matching 9 bases. The CDR3 covers 16 residues. J gave up 0 bases and V 2 bases, and 3 bases lay outside the gene matches. Germline V CDR1 and CDR2: MNHEY, SVGAGI. The CDR3 DNA is TGTGCCAGCAGTTACAGTGGACAGGGGAGCACAGATACGCAGTATTTT. This codes for CASSYSGQGSTDTQYF.

This clonotype was observed a handful of times. CDR3 nucleotide sequence: TGTGCCAGCAGCGAGGTGACAGGGGGCGTCACAGATACGCAGTATTTT. Protein product: CASSEVTGGVTDTQYF. The V and J genes are TRBV7-9 and TRBJ2-3, with 10 bases fitting TRBD1. CDR3 length: 16 amino acids. The germline V gene encodes CDR1 SEHNR and CDR2 FQNEAQ (reference sequence). V lost 5 bases to trimming and J lost 2 bases; unmatched junction nucleotides: 7.